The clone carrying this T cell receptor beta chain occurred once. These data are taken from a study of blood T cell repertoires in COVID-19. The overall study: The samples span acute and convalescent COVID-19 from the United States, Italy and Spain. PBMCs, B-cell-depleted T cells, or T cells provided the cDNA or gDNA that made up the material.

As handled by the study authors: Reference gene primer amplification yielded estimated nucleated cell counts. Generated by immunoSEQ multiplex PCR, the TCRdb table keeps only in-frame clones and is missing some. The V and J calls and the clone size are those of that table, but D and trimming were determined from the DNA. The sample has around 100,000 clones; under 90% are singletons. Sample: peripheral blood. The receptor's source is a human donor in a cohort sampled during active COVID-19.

The DNA of the CDR3 is TGTGCCAGCACCTCGGGACAGGCGGCCGGGGAGCTGTTTTTT. It specifies CASTSGQAAGELFF. The V and J genes are TRBV27 and TRBJ2-2; 8 nucleotides align to TRBD1. CDR1 and CDR2 (germline): MNHEY, SMNVEV (reference sequence). Unmatched junction bases numbered 7, after V lost 7 bases and J lost 6 bases. The CDR3 runs 14 residues.